This T cell receptor (beta chain) was sequenced during a study of blood T cell repertoires in COVID-19. Overall study: There were acute and convalescent COVID-19 samples, and they came from the United States, Italy and Spain.

The CDR3 has 16 amino acids. The V segment lost 2 bases and the J segment 7 bases; nucleotides outside the gene matches: 6. CDR1 and CDR2 from the germline V gene are MDHEN and SYDVKM. The participants were between 18 and 89 years old and came from about two dozen US areas. Participants reported their clinical history, and cohort assignment relied on those reports. Generated by immunoSEQ multiplex PCR, the TCRdb table keeps only in-frame clones and is missing some. Altogether 150,000 to 200,000 clones are present, more than 75% being singletons, with the ten largest covering less than 20%. The rearrangement joins TRBV28 to TRBJ2-1, with 12 bases lining up with TRBD2. This receptor was taken from a woman aged 50 to 60 with acute COVID-19. Sequencing was carried out using PBMCs or T cells enriched from blood (not recorded which). The DNA for the CDR3 is TGTGCCAGCAGTTTACCACTAGCGGGGGGTAATAATGAGCAGTTCTTC. Its translation: CASSLPLAGGNNEQFF. Full variable domain (outside the CDR3, taken from reference TRBV28 and TRBJ2-1): DVKVTQSSRYLVKRTGEKVFLECVQDMDHENMFWYRQDPGLGLRLIYFSYDVKMKEKGDIPEGYSVSREKKERFSLILESASTNQTSMYLCASSLPLAGGNNEQFFGPGTRLTVL.